This T cell receptor (beta chain) derives from a study of cytotoxic CD8 clonotypes in ibrutinib-treated CLL. Study overall: Included were 11 relapsed/refractory and some 15 treatment-naive patients, of whom fewer than 18 were IGHV unmutated. After a median of 68 months, 14 patients stayed remitted and about twelve progressed; responses had been partial in about 24 and complete in 2. Specimens for response were gathered following a median 12 months of therapy, spanning 6 to 36.

Germline V gene data show CDR1 as KGHSH and CDR2 as LQKENI. V lost 1 base and J 5 bases, leaving 8 bases between the germline ends. The CDR3 has 13 residues. TCRdb's copy holds only in-frame clones and misses some; the assay was immunoSEQ multiplex PCR. The sample comprises around 310,000 clones, 80% of which are singletons, and over 5.5% rests with the top ten. Specimen: PBMCs, collected before ibrutinib treatment. The chain joins TRBV18 to TRBJ2-5; D unresolved. This receptor was taken from a human donor with chronic lymphocytic leukemia. For the CDR3, the DNA is TGTGCCAGCTCACCACGATATATGGAGACCCAGTACTTC. This translates into CASSPRYMETQYF.